This TCR beta chain appears in the sequencing data of a study of shared clonotypes between healthy human individuals. Study background: Per donor, CD8 memory used one plate, CD8 naive used two, CD4 memory used three and CD4 naive used three. Whole-study findings and limits: Depth was large, yet rarefaction showed that sorted-subset sequencing was incomplete.

Assay used: immunoSEQ multiplex PCR; TCRdb lists only in-frame clones, some missing. The sample lists 2 million to 2.5 million clones; under 95% were seen once. The V gene's germline CDR1 is MNHNS and CDR2 SASEGT. Between the trimmed V and J ends, which lost 6 bases and 5 bases, there was a span of 11 bases. This CDR3 is built from 13 residues. Concerning this clone: The antigen is unknown.

The V call is TRBV6-1, the J call TRBJ2-1; D unresolved. The sequencing sample was made of naive CD4+ T cells from PBMCs. Indicated subset: CD45RA+ positively selected. The sequence was collected from a man younger than 35 in good health. Some clones in this sample may be carry-over from other donors' samples. The CDR3 nucleotides are TGTGCCAGCAGGTGGACGGACGACAATGAGCAGTTCTTC. This codes for CASRWTDDNEQFF.